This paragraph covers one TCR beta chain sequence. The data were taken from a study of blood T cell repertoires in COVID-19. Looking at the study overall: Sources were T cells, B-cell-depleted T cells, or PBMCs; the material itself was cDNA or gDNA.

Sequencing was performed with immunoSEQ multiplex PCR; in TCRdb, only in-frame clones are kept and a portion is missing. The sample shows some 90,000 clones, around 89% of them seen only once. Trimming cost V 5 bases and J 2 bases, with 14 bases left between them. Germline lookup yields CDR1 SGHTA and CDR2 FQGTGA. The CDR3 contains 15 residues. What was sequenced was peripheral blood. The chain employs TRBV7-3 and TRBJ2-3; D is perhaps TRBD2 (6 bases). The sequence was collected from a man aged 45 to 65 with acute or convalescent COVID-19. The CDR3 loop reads CASSPTGLITDTQYF. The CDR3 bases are TGTGCCAGCAGCCCAACGGGACTGATCACAGATACGCAGTATTTT.